These 8 T cell receptor beta chains originate from one sample sequenced in a study of metastatic and nonmetastatic thyroid tumors. TCRdb recomputed clones from the PCR reads via MiXCR. The table has 20,000 or so clones, 20% to 25% seen once. Thyroid surgery was preceded by no treatment in any patient. The sequencing sample was made of adjacent normal tissue. The receptors derive from a female donor with papillary thyroid cancer or a benign thyroid nodule (not recorded which). Some clones in this sample may be carry-over from other donors' samples.

This clone is categorized as medium-sized. V usage is TRBV28 and J usage is TRBJ1-5, with a weak D call TRBD1 (5 bases). The CDR3 sequence is 14 residues long. CDR1 MDHEN and CDR2 SYDVKM come from the germline V gene. V dropped 4 bases and J dropped 4 bases, with 11 bases sitting between them. The CDR3 protein is CASSSHWGNQPQHF. The DNA for the CDR3 is TGTGCCAGCAGTTCACATTGGGGGAATCAGCCCCAGCATTTT.

This clone occurred a few times. Here the CDR3 reads CASSVNYGYTF. The DNA of the CDR3 is TGTGCCAGCAGTGTTAACTATGGCTACACCTTC. The chain employs TRBV12-3 or TRBV12-4 and TRBJ1-2; D is unresolved. The ends were cut back, 5 bases at V and 1 base at J, with 2 bases in the middle. The CDR3 has 11 residues.

The chain carries TRBV19 and TRBJ2-7, with D perhaps given as TRBD1 or TRBD2 (5 bases each). The V and J ends lost 6 bases and 6 bases respectively, with 15 bases between them. The CDR3 extends over 13 amino acids. CDR1 is LNHDA and CDR2 is SQIVND in the germline V gene (reference sequence). The CDR3 nucleotides are TGTGCCAGTAGCCCGGGACGCCACGGCGAGCAGTACTTC. This sequence encodes CASSPGRHGEQYF.

This clone was recorded many times. The genes are TRBV24-1 and TRBJ1-2, with D perhaps TRBD1 (6 bases). V gave up 2 bases and J gave up 7 bases, with 16 bases separating them. The V gene's germline CDR1 is KGHDR and CDR2 SFDVKD. CDR3 size: 15 residues. CDR3 DNA: TGTGCCACCAGTGATTCAATGGGCAGGGGAAGTGGCTACACCTTC. Translating it yields CATSDSMGRGSGYTF.

This clone was seen a handful of times. Just one base apart from a much larger clone, this may be a read error. The chain combines TRBV6-9 with TRBJ1-4, with a possible D match to TRBD1 (6 bases). The CDR3 is 13 amino acids. The germline CDR1 and CDR2 sequences are MNHGY and SVAAGI. The CDR3 region is CAGSYDRNEKLFF. Written as DNA, the CDR3 is TGTGCCGGCAGTTACGACAGGAACGAAAAACTGTTTTTT.

This clone is medium-sized by share. The chain employs TRBV20-1 and TRBJ2-1; the match to TRBD1 covers 7 bases. There are 15 residues in the CDR3. Germline V gene data show CDR1 as DFQATT and CDR2 as SNEGSKA (reference sequence). V lost 0 bases to trimming and J lost 5 bases; unmatched junction nucleotides: 7. CDR3 loop: CSARDQIGGNNEQFF. In DNA, the CDR3 is TGCAGTGCTAGAGACCAAATAGGGGGCAACAATGAGCAGTTCTTC.

This chain uses TRBV20-1 with TRBJ2-3; the D is unclear. Looked up from germline, CDR1 is DFQATT and CDR2 is SNEGSKA (reference sequence). The CDR3 extends over 13 amino acids. The V end was cut by 3 bases, the J end by 0 bases, with 7 bases between. In nucleotides, the CDR3 is TGCAGTGCTAGGACGGCTAGCACAGATACGCAGTATTTT. This gives the protein CSARTASTDTQYF.

In this sample, this clone turned up a few times. At one end, the junction sequence differs from germline, possibly due to a read error. The sample has other DNA sequences that encode this CDR3 too. This chain uses TRBV6-1 with TRBJ1-2; D not certain. Germline CDR1 is MNHNS and CDR2 is SASEGT. The CDR3 consists of 10 residues. CDR3 loop: CASREDGYTF. The CDR3 bases are TGTGCCAGCAGGGAAGATGGCTACACCTTC.